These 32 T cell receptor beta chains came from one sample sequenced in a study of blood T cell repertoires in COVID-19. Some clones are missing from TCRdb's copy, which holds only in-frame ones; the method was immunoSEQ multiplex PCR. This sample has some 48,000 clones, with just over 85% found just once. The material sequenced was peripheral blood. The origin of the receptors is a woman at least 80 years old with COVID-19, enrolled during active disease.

In DNA form, the CDR3 reads TGTGCCAGCAGCGTCCGGGACAGGGATATCGGAAACACCATATATTTT. This encodes CASSVRDRDIGNTIYF. This sequence joins TRBV5-4 and TRBJ1-3, with 9 bases fitting TRBD1. V was clipped by 4 bases and J by 4 bases; unmatched bases: 9. The germline V gene encodes CDR1 SGHNT and CDR2 YYREEE (reference sequence). CDR3 size: 16 residues.

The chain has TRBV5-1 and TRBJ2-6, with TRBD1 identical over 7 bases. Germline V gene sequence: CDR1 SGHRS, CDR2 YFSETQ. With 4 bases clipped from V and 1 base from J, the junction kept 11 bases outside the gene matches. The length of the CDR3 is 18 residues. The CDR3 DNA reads TGCGCCAGCAGCACTGGGACAGCCGGACATTCTGGGGCCAACGTCCTGACTTTC. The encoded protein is CASSTGTAGHSGANVLTF.

Written as DNA, the CDR3 is TGTGCCAGCAGTGAATCCCCAGGGACAGGGGGCTACGAGCAGTACTTC. Protein sequence: CASSESPGTGGYEQYF. The chain has TRBV25-1 and TRBJ2-7; 11 nucleotides align to TRBD1. Per germline, CDR1 MGHDK and CDR2 SYGVNS. After removal of 1 base from V and 3 bases from J, the junction contained 5 bases not matched to a gene. This CDR3 has 16 amino acids.

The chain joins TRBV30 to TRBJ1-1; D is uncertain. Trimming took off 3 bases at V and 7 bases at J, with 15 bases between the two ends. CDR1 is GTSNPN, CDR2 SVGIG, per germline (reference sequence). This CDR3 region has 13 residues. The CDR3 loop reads CAWSANGRNEAFF. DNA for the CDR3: TGTGCCTGGAGCGCGAATGGGAGGAATGAAGCTTTCTTT.

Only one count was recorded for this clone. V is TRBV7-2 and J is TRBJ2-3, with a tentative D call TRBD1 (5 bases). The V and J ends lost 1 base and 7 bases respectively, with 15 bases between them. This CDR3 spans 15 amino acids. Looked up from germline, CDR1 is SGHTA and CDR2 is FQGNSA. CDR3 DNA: TGTGCCAGCAGCTTAGTAGGTGCGCAGGGCCATACGCAGTATTTT. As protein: CASSLVGAQGHTQYF.

The CDR3 nucleotides are TGTGCCACCAGCAACCAGGGGACTAGCAATCAGCCCCAGCATTTT. As protein: CATSNQGTSNQPQHF. This chain links TRBV15 with TRBJ1-5; maybe TRBD1 (6 bases). Germline CDR1 reads LNHNV; CDR2 reads YYDKDF (reference sequence). CDR3 length: 15 amino acids. With 4 bases removed from V and 0 bases from J, the gap between germline ends came to 10 bases.

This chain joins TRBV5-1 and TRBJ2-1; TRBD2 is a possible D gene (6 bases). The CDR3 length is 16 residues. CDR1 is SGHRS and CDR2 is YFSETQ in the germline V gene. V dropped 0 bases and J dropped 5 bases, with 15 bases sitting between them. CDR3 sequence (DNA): TGCGCCAGCAGCTTGGCGCGGCGGGGAGACAACAATGAGCAGTTCTTC. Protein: CASSLARRGDNNEQFF.

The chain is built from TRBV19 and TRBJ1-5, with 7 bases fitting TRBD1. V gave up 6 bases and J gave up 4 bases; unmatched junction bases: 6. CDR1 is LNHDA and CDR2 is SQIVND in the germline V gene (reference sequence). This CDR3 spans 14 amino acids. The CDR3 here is CASRKQGPNQPQHF. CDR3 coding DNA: TGTGCCAGTAGGAAACAGGGGCCGAATCAGCCCCAGCATTTT.

CDR3 protein: CASNPPPLAGEQYF. DNA for the CDR3: TGTGCCAGTAATCCCCCTCCATTAGCGGGCGAGCAGTACTTC. The gene calls are TRBV19 and TRBJ2-7; 7 nucleotides line up with TRBD2. V lost 7 bases, J lost 6 bases, and 12 bases stayed unmatched. Germline CDR1 reads LNHDA; CDR2 reads SQIVND (reference sequence). This CDR3 is 14 amino acids long.

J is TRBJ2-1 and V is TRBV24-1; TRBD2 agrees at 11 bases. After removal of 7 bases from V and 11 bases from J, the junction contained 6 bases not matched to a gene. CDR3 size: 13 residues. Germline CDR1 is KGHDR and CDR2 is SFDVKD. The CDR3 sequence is CATSGTSGTKQFF. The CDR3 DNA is TGTGCCACCAGCGGGACTAGCGGTACAAAGCAGTTCTTC.

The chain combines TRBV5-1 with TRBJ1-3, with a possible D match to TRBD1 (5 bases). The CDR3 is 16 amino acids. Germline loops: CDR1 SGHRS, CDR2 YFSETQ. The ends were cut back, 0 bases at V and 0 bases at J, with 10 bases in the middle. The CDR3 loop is CASSLGQSNSGNTIYF. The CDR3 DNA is TGCGCCAGCAGCTTGGGACAGTCGAACTCTGGAAACACCATATATTTT.

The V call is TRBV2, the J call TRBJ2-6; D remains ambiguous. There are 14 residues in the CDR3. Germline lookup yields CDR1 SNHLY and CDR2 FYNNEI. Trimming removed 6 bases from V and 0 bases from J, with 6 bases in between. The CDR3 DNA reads TGTGCCAGCAGGTGGCTCTCTGGGGCCAACGTCCTGACTTTC. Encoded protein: CASRWLSGANVLTF.

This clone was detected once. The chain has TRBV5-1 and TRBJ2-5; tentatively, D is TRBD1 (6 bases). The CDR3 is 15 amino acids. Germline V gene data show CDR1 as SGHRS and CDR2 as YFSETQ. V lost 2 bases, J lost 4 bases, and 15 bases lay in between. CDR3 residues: CASSFGQGSPETQYF. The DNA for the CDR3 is TGCGCCAGCAGCTTCGGGCAGGGGTCCCCAGAGACCCAGTACTTC.

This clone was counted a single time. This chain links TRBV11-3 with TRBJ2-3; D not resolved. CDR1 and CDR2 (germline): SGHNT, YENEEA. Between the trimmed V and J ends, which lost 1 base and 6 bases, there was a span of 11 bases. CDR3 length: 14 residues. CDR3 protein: CASSLGSRMDTQYF. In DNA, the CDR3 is TGTGCCAGCAGCTTAGGATCGCGGATGGATACGCAGTATTTT.

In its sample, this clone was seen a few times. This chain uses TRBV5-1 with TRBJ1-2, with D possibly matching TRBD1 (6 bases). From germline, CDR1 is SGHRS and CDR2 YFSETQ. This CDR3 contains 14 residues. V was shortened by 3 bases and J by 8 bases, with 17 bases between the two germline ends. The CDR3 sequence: CASSSYSGELGYTF. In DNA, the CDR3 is TGCGCCAGCAGCTCTTACTCAGGGGAATTAGGCTACACCTTC.

CDR3 region: CASSYSDRAPTGELFF. The CDR3, as DNA: TGTGCCAGCAGTTACTCTGACAGGGCCCCCACCGGGGAGCTGTTTTTT. V gene TRBV6-5 combines with J gene TRBJ2-2, with 7 bases lining up with TRBD1. V lost 0 bases, J lost 4 bases, and 5 bases stayed unmatched. Germline lookup yields CDR1 MNHEY and CDR2 SVGAGI. This CDR3 region has 16 residues.

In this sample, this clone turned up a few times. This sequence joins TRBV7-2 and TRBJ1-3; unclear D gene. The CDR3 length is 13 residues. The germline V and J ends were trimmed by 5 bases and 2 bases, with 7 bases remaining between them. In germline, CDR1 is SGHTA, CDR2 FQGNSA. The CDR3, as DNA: TGTGCCAGCAGCACCAGGACTGGAAACACCATATATTTT. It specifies CASSTRTGNTIYF.

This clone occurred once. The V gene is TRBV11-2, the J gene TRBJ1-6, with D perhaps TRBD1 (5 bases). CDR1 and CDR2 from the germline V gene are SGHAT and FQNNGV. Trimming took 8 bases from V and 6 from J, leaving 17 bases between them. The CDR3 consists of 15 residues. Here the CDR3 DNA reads TGTGCCAGCCGAGCCCCTCTGACAGCTAATTCACCCCTCCACTTT. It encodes CASRAPLTANSPLHF.

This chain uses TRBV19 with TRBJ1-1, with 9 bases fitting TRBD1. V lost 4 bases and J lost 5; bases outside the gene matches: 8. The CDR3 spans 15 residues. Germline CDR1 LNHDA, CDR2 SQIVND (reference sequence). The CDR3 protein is CASSTQTGGITEAFF. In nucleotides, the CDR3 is TGTGCCAGTAGTACGCAGACAGGGGGGATAACTGAAGCTTTCTTT.

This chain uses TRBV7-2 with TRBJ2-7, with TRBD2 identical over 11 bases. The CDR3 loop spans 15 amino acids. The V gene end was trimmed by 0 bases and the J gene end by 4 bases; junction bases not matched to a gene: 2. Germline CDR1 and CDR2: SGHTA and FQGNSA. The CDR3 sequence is CASSLASGRAYEQYF. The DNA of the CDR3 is TGTGCCAGCAGCTTAGCTAGCGGGAGGGCGTACGAGCAGTACTTC.

The CDR3 DNA is TGCGCCAGCAGCCTAACACCGGGACTAGAAGAGACCCAGTACTTC. Encoded protein: CASSLTPGLEETQYF. The chain recombines TRBV5-1 with TRBJ2-5; TRBD2 matches at 8 bases. CDR1 and CDR2 from the germline V gene are SGHRS and YFSETQ. The V gene end was trimmed by 4 bases and the J gene end by 3 bases; junction bases not matched to a gene: 8. This CDR3 is built from 15 residues.

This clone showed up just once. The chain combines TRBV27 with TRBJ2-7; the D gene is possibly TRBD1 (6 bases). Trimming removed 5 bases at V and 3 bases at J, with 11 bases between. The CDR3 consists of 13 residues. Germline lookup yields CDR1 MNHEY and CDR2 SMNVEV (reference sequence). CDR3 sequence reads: CASSPTGFYEQYF. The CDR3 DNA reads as TGTGCCAGCAGTCCAACAGGGTTCTACGAGCAGTACTTC.

The CDR3 region has the DNA TGTGCCATCAGGATGGGACTAGCGGGGGGGCAAGAGACCCAGTACTTC. Its protein is CAIRMGLAGGQETQYF. V is TRBV10-3 and J is TRBJ2-5, with 16 bases lining up with TRBD2. The CDR3 is 16 amino acids. Germline CDR1 ENHRY, CDR2 SYGVKD. Trimming removed 6 bases from V and 2 bases from J; junction bases left unmatched: 3.

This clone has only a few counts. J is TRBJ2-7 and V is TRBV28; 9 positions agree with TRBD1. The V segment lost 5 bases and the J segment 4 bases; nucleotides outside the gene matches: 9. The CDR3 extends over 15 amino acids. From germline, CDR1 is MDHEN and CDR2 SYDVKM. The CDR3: CASSPTGTGSYEQYF. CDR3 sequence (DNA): TGTGCCAGCAGTCCGACCGGGACAGGGAGTTACGAGCAGTACTTC.

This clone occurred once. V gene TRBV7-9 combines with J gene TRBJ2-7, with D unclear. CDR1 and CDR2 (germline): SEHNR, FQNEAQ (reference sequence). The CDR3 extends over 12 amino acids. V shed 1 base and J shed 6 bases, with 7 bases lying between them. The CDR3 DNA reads TGTGCCAGCAGCTTAGGTTACACCGAGCAGTACTTC. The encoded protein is CASSLGYTEQYF.

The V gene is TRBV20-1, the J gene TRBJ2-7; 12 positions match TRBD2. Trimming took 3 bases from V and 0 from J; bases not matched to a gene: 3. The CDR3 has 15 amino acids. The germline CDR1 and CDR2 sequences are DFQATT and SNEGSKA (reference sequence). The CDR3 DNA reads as TGCAGTGCTAGTTCGACTAGCGGGGGCTCCTACGAGCAGTACTTC. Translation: CSASSTSGGSYEQYF.

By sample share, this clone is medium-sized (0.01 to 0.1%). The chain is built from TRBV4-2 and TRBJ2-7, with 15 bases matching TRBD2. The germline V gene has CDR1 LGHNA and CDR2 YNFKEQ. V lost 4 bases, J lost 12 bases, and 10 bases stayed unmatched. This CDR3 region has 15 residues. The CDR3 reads CASSPRTSGRGTLYF. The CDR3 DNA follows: TGTGCCAGCAGCCCTCGGACTAGCGGGAGGGGGACCCTGTACTTC.

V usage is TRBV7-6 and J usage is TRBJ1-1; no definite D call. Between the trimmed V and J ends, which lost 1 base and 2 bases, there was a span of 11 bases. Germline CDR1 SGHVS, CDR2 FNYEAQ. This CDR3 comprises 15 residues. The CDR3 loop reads CASSLGVQKNTEAFF. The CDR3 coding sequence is TGTGCCAGCAGCTTAGGAGTACAGAAAAACACTGAAGCTTTCTTT.

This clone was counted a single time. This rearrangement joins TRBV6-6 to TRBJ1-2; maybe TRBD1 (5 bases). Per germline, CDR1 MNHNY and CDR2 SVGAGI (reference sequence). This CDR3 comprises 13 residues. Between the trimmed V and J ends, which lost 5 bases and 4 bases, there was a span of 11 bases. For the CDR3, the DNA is TGTGCCAGCAGTCTAGACAGCCGCTATGGCTACACCTTC. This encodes CASSLDSRYGYTF.

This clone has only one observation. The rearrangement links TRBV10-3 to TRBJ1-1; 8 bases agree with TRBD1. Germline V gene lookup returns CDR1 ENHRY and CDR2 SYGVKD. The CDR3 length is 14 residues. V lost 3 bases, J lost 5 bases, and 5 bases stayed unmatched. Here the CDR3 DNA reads TGTGCCATCAGTGACAGGGGGCGAGGGACTGAAGCTTTCTTT. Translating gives CAISDRGRGTEAFF.

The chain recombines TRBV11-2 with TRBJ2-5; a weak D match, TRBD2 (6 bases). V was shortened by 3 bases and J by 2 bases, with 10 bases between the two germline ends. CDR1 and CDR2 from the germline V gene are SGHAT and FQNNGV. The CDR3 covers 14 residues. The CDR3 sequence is CASSFGRGQETQYF. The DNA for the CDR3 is TGTGCCAGCAGCTTCGGGCGGGGACAAGAGACCCAGTACTTC. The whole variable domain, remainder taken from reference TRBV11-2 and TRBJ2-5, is EAGVAQSPRYKIIEKRQSVAFWCNPISGHATLYWYQQILGQGPKLLIQFQNNGVVDDSQLPKDRFSAERLKGVDSTLKIQPAKLEDSAVYLCASSFGRGQETQYFGPGTRLLVL.

DNA of the CDR3: TGTGCCAGCAGCGAACCGGGACTAGCGGGAGATGGGAGTACCGGGGAGCTGTTTTTT. Translating gives CASSEPGLAGDGSTGELFF. The genes are TRBV9 and TRBJ2-2; the match to TRBD2 covers 14 bases. This CDR3 has 19 residues. CDR1 is SGDLS and CDR2 is YYNGEE in the germline V gene. V lost 3 bases to trimming and J lost 5 bases; unmatched junction nucleotides: 12.